The 6 T cell receptor beta chains given below trace back to one sample, sequenced in a study of PD-L1 blockade in urothelial cancer. Time point in this sample: pretreatment peripheral blood. Assay used: immunoSEQ multiplex PCR; TCRdb lists only in-frame clones, some missing. The sample lists about 130,000 clones; 84% were seen once. Sequenced material: PBMCs, taken around atezolizumab (anti-PD-L1) treatment. The source of these receptors is a man between 45 and 60 years old with urothelial cancer.

This chain joins TRBV7-8 and TRBJ1-3; D gene uncertain. V lost 5 bases, J lost 0 bases, and 11 bases lay in between. This CDR3 region has 15 residues. Germline V gene data show CDR1 as SGHVS and CDR2 as FQNEAQ. CDR3 DNA: TGTGCCAGCAGCCACCCCACATCCTCTGGAAACACCATATATTTT. Protein: CASSHPTSSGNTIYF.

The rearrangement links TRBV28 to TRBJ1-5; D remains ambiguous. Deletions cut 6 bases from V and 1 base from J, with 4 bases between. Per the germline V gene, CDR1 is MDHEN and CDR2 is SYDVKM. The CDR3 is 12 amino acids. CDR3 DNA: TGTGCCAGCAGGGAGAGCAATCAGCCCCAGCATTTT. As protein: CASRESNQPQHF.

J is TRBJ1-4 and V is TRBV18; 8 bases are shared with TRBD1. V lost 5 bases to trimming and J lost 3 bases; unmatched junction nucleotides: 2. This CDR3 is 14 amino acids long. Germline CDR1 and CDR2: KGHSH and LQKENI. DNA for the CDR3: TGTGCCAGCTCAAAGACAGGGGCTAATGAAAAACTGTTTTTT. Protein product: CASSKTGANEKLFF.

V usage is TRBV7-9 and J usage is TRBJ2-7; perhaps TRBD1 as D (6 bases). Trimming pared 5 bases from V and 0 bases from J, leaving 14 bases between. The CDR3 runs 15 residues. Germline values: CDR1 SEHNR, CDR2 FQNEAQ (reference sequence). The CDR3 DNA is TGTGCCAGCAGCCCACAGGGCCAATCCTCCTACGAGCAGTACTTC. Residues: CASSPQGQSSYEQYF. The full variable domain, rest sourced from reference TRBV7-9 and TRBJ2-7, is DTGVSQNPRHKITKRGQNVTFRCDPISEHNRLYWYRQTLGQGPEFLTYFQNEAQLEKSRLLSDRFSAERPKGSFSTLEIQRTEQGDSAMYLCASSPQGQSSYEQYFGPGTRLTVT.

In nucleotides, the CDR3 is TGTGCCAGCAGTTTATCGACAGACACCGGGGAGCTGTTTTTT. This encodes CASSLSTDTGELFF. The genes are TRBV28 and TRBJ2-2; weak D call: TRBD1 (5 bases). V dropped 1 base and J dropped 3 bases, with 6 bases sitting between them. Germline loops: CDR1 MDHEN, CDR2 SYDVKM. There are 14 residues in the CDR3.

This clone was recorded only once. V and J are TRBV5-1 and TRBJ2-7; 8 nucleotides match TRBD2. The germline gives CDR1 SGHRS, CDR2 YFSETQ. J gave up 4 bases and V 3 bases, and 6 bases lay outside the gene matches. The CDR3 is 14 amino acids. The CDR3 DNA reads TGCGCCAGCAGCTCGGAGCGGGAGTCGTACGAGCAGTACTTC. This sequence encodes CASSSERESYEQYF.